What follows describes a single T cell receptor beta chain. Antigen: not known. This CDR3 has 15 amino acids. V was clipped by 1 base and J by 3 bases; unmatched bases: 6. The germline CDR1 and CDR2 sequences are SGHRS and YFSETQ. The test was conducted at deep level. Method: immunoSEQ multiplex PCR; TCRdb's copy keeps in-frame clones and lacks some. The data hold hundreds of thousands of clones, with around 79% observed a single time. These data originate in a study of shared clonotypes between healthy human individuals. Study-wide results and limits: Naive subsets generally exceeded memory subsets in estimated richness.

Into CD45RA+ naive and CD45RA-negative memory subsets, the CD4+ cells were split. The sample consisted of memory CD4+ T cells sorted from blood. The subset was: CD45RA-negative fraction. The receptor was isolated from a man aged 30 to 39 in good health. V is TRBV5-1 and J is TRBJ2-7, with TRBD1 matching over 8 bases. Written as DNA, the CDR3 is TGCGCCAGCAGCTTGTCATCCGGACAGGGCTACGAGCAGTACTTC. This codes for CASSLSSGQGYEQYF.